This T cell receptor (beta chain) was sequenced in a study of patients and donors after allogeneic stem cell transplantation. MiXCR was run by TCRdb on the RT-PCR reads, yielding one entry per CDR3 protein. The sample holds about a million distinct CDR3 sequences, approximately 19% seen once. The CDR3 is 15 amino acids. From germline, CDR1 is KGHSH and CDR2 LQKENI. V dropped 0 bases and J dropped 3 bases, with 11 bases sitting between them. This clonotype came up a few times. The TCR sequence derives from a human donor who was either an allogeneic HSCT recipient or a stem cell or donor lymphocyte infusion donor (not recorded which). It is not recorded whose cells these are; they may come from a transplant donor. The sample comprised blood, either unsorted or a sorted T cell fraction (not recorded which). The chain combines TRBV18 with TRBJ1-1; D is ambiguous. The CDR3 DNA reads TGTGCCAGCTCACCACCTTCTGGTGGGGACACTGAAGCTTTCTTT. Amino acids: CASSPPSGGDTEAFF. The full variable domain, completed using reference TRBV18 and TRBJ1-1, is NAGVMQNPRHLVRRRGQEARLRCSPMKGHSHVYWYRQLPEEGLKFMVYLQKENIIDESGMPKERFSAEFPKEGPSILRIQQVVRGDSAAYFCASSPPSGGDTEAFFGQGTRLTVV.